This T cell receptor (beta chain) was documented in a study of shared clonotypes between healthy human individuals. Germline-derived CDR1 and CDR2 are MDHEN and SYDVKM. V dropped 5 bases and J dropped 0 bases, with 11 bases sitting between them. The CDR3 contains 15 residues. Profiled with immunoSEQ multiplex PCR; TCRdb holds only in-frame clones, not every one. The sample has 950,000 to 1,300,000 clones; 70% to 80% are singletons. This clonotype originated in a man between 18 and 29 years old in good health. V and J are TRBV28 and TRBJ1-3; D remains unclear. The material sequenced was memory CD4+ T cells sorted from blood. The sample's subset: CD45RA-negative fraction. The CDR3 region has the DNA TGTGCCAGCAGTGAGAACACATTCTCTGGAAACACCATATATTTT. Its translation is CASSENTFSGNTIYF.